What follows are 27 T cell receptor beta chains derived from one specimen sequenced in a study of cytomegalovirus exposure and HLA in healthy donors. The PCR had 60 Vbeta and 13 Jbeta primers. The assay was immunoSEQ multiplex PCR, and TCRdb's table has in-frame clones only and misses some. The profile covers about 95,000 clones, with roughly 70% appearing a single time and approximately 15% taken by the ten largest. The specimen sequenced was PBMCs. These receptors all stem from a woman aged 45-65 years in good health and CMV-seropositive.

A few counts support this clone. The V call is TRBV7-2, the J call TRBJ2-7; D perhaps matches TRBD1 (6 bases). CDR1 is SGHTA, CDR2 FQGNSA, per germline. V was trimmed by 1 base and J by 5 bases, leaving 27 bases between them. There are 19 residues in the CDR3. CDR3 sequence reads: CASSLDRPLITGFVNEQYF. CDR3 sequence (DNA): TGTGCCAGCAGCTTAGATCGCCCACTAATAACAGGGTTCGTCAACGAGCAGTACTTC. Drawing the rest from reference TRBV7-2 and TRBJ2-7, the complete variable domain is GAGVSQSPSNKVTEKGKDVELRCDPISGHTALYWYRQSLGQGLEFLIYFQGNSAPDKSGLPSDRFSAERTGGSVSTLTIQRTQQEDSAVYLCASSLDRPLITGFVNEQYFGPGTRLTVT.

The V and J genes are TRBV6-1 and TRBJ1-5, with 7 nucleotides matching TRBD1. Trimming at V came to 6 bases and at J to 5 bases, leaving 4 bases not matched to a gene. Germline values: CDR1 MNHNS, CDR2 SASEGT. CDR3 size: 13 residues. Written as DNA, the CDR3 is TGTGCCAGCAGACAGGGGCCTTATCAGCCCCAGCATTTT. Translation gives CASRQGPYQPQHF.

This rearrangement joins TRBV28 to TRBJ2-2; TRBD2 aligns across 10 bases. This CDR3 region has 16 residues. V lost 6 bases, J lost 0 bases, and 4 bases stayed unmatched. The germline V gene encodes CDR1 MDHEN and CDR2 SYDVKM. CDR3 in amino acids: CASRLAGLTNTGELFF. The CDR3 nucleotides are TGTGCCAGCAGACTAGCGGGACTTACGAACACCGGGGAGCTGTTTTTT.

This clone was detected only a few times. The rearrangement links TRBV11-2 to TRBJ1-4; 10 bases line up with TRBD1. Germline CDR1 is SGHAT and CDR2 is FQNNGV. There are 17 residues in the CDR3. J lost 0 bases, V lost 4 bases, and 5 bases had no gene match. The DNA of the CDR3 is TGTGCCAGCAGCTCGGGACAGGGGAGAACAACTAATGAAAAACTGTTTTTT. Translated, it gives CASSSGQGRTTNEKLFF.

The CDR3 loop is CASSLGRWGGASPLHF. DNA for the CDR3: TGTGCCAGCAGCTTAGGACGCTGGGGCGGGGCTTCACCCCTCCACTTT. The J gene is TRBJ1-6, the V gene TRBV7-2, with D perhaps TRBD1 (5 bases). The CDR3 consists of 16 residues. Germline CDR1 SGHTA, CDR2 FQGNSA. Trimming cost V 1 base and J 9 bases, with 16 bases left between them.

The gene calls are TRBV5-5 and TRBJ1-5; 10 bases fit TRBD1. V lost 3 bases, J lost 2 bases, and 2 bases stayed unmatched. The CDR3 is made up of 15 amino acids. In germline, CDR1 is SGHKS, CDR2 YYEKEE (reference sequence). The CDR3 protein is CASSWGTGGNQPQHF. CDR3 DNA sequence: TGTGCCAGCAGCTGGGGGACAGGGGGCAATCAGCCCCAGCATTTT.

The CDR3 coding sequence is TGTGCCAGCAGCCAATACCTAGGGGTCACAGATACGCAGTATTTT. Translated, it gives CASSQYLGVTDTQYF. The chain carries TRBV14 and TRBJ2-3; the D gene is possibly TRBD1 (5 bases). Trimming removed 2 bases from V and 2 bases from J, with 11 bases in between. The CDR3 sequence is 15 residues long. Looked up from germline, CDR1 is SGHDN and CDR2 is FVKESK. Looking up the rest from reference TRBV14 and TRBJ2-3 gives the full variable domain: EAGVTQFPSHSVIEKGQTVTLRCDPISGHDNLYWYRRVMGKEIKFLLHFVKESKQDESGMPNNRFLAERTGGTYSTLKVQPAELEDSGVYFCASSQYLGVTDTQYFGPGTRLTVL.

For the CDR3, the DNA is TGTGCCACCAGCAGAGATGCGGGAAACACCATATATTTT. Translating it yields CATSRDAGNTIYF. This chain links TRBV15 with TRBJ1-3; D unclear. The V and J ends lost 0 bases and 4 bases respectively, with 4 bases between them. CDR3 length equals 13 residues. The germline gives CDR1 LNHNV, CDR2 YYDKDF (reference sequence).

This chain links TRBV5-1 with TRBJ2-3, with 9 bases fitting TRBD2. The junction had 2 bases not matched to a gene; V was cut back by 0 bases and J by 6 bases. CDR1 is SGHRS, CDR2 YFSETQ, per germline. The CDR3 contains 14 residues. CDR3 DNA sequence: TGCGCCAGCAGCTTGGATAGCGGGAGCGATACGCAGTATTTT. This encodes CASSLDSGSDTQYF. Looking up the rest from reference TRBV5-1 and TRBJ2-3 gives the full variable domain: KAGVTQTPRYLIKTRGQQVTLSCSPISGHRSVSWYQQTPGQGLQFLFEYFSETQRNKGNFPGRFSGRQFSNSRSEMNVSTLELGDSALYLCASSLDSGSDTQYFGPGTRLTVL.

The chain carries TRBV28 and TRBJ2-5; D possibly corresponds to TRBD1 (5 bases). The CDR3 is made up of 14 amino acids. V was clipped by 7 bases and J by 2 bases, with 14 bases between them. Germline loops: CDR1 MDHEN, CDR2 SYDVKM. In nucleotides, the CDR3 is TGTGCCAGCAACTCTGGGGCAGGACAAGAGACCCAGTACTTC. Translating it yields CASNSGAGQETQYF.

This clone was counted between two and nine times. An end of the junction differs from the germline gene, which may be a read error. The rearrangement joins TRBV7-7 to TRBJ2-2; D gene ambiguous. Germline loops: CDR1 SSHAT, CDR2 FNYEAQ (reference sequence). This CDR3 region has 15 residues. The CDR3: CASSLVSANTGELFF. CDR3 bases: TGTGCTAGCAGCTTAGTCTCTGCGAACACCGGGGAGCTGTTTTTT. Complete variable domain (other parts from reference TRBV7-7 and TRBJ2-2): GAGVSQSPRYKVTKRGQDVTLRCDPISSHATLYWYQQALGQGPEFLTYFNYEAQPDKSGLPSDRFSAERPEGSISTLTIQRTEQRDSAMYRCASSLVSANTGELFFGEGSRLTVL.

This clone has just a few counts. This chain joins TRBV6-6 and TRBJ2-3; a weak D match, TRBD2 (5 bases). The CDR3 spans 12 residues. Per the germline V gene, CDR1 is MNHNY and CDR2 is SVGAGI (reference sequence). V lost 6 bases and J 6 bases, leaving 10 bases between the germline ends. The CDR3 spells CASSLLGDTQYF. In DNA, the CDR3 is TGTGCCAGCAGCCTACTAGGGGATACGCAGTATTTT.

As for this clone: Other DNA variants within this sample encode the same CDR3. V and J are TRBV29-1 and TRBJ2-3, with D possibly being TRBD1 (6 bases). The CDR3 length is 14 residues. Trimming took off 8 bases at V and 2 bases at J, with 17 bases between the two ends. Germline values: CDR1 SQVTM, CDR2 ANQGSEA. In DNA form, the CDR3 reads TGCAGCTCGACAGGTCCGTCGAACACAGATACGCAGTATTTT. Encoded protein: CSSTGPSNTDTQYF.

The chain has TRBV7-9 and TRBJ2-5, with 10 bases lining up with TRBD1. The J call is in doubt because the DNA end fits TRBJ2-7 better. The germline gives CDR1 SEHNR, CDR2 FQNEAQ (reference sequence). The CDR3 spans 16 residues. The CDR3 coding sequence is TGTGCCAGCAGCTTACGGGCCGGGACAGGGGCCTACGAGCAGTACTTC. Translating gives CASSLRAGTGAYEQYF.

The chain employs TRBV7-2 and TRBJ1-1; TRBD1 is a possible D gene (5 bases). V lost 1 base to trimming and J lost 6 bases, with 12 bases between them. The CDR3 loop spans 14 amino acids. CDR1 and CDR2 from the germline V gene are SGHTA and FQGNSA. Here the CDR3 reads CASSLGTFGSEAFF. DNA of the CDR3: TGTGCCAGCAGCTTAGGGACATTTGGATCTGAAGCTTTCTTT.

This clone was counted a single time. The chain couples TRBV5-1 to TRBJ2-2; D possibly corresponds to TRBD2 (5 bases). V lost 7 bases, J lost 4 bases, and 14 bases lay in between. Germline lookup yields CDR1 SGHRS and CDR2 YFSETQ. The length of the CDR3 is 14 residues. In DNA form, the CDR3 reads TGCGCCAGCTGGGATAGCGAGGGCACCGGGGAGCTGTTTTTT. The encoded protein is CASWDSEGTGELFF.

In this sample, this clone turned up once. The rearrangement uses TRBV10-3 and TRBJ2-3, with 12 nucleotides matching TRBD1. The CDR3 runs to 19 residues. After removal of 4 bases from V and 6 bases from J, the junction contained 17 bases not matched to a gene. CDR1 is ENHRY, CDR2 SYGVKD, per germline. The CDR3 here is CAISGGGQGASGFFDTQYF. The DNA of the CDR3 is TGTGCCATCAGTGGAGGGGGACAGGGGGCGAGTGGTTTTTTCGATACGCAGTATTTT.

This clone was observed a few times. The chain has TRBV5-1 and TRBJ1-2; TRBD1 is a possible D gene (6 bases). CDR3 length: 14 residues. CDR1 SGHRS and CDR2 YFSETQ come from the germline V gene. Trimming took off 3 bases at V and 7 bases at J, with 16 bases between the two ends. The CDR3 coding sequence is TGCGCCAGCAGCTCCACTAGGGGGGGGGCTGGCTACACCTTC. This codes for CASSSTRGGAGYTF.

This clone has only a few counts. This chain connects TRBV5-1 to TRBJ2-5; the match to TRBD1 covers 7 bases. After removal of 4 bases from V and 4 bases from J, the junction contained 10 bases not matched to a gene. This CDR3 is 15 amino acids long. Germline V gene sequence: CDR1 SGHRS, CDR2 YFSETQ. CDR3: CASSIYEGGGETQYF. For the CDR3, the DNA is TGCGCCAGCAGCATATATGAAGGGGGCGGAGAGACCCAGTACTTC.

This clone was observed a handful of times. The V and J genes are TRBV9 and TRBJ1-1; D gene uncertain. Germline CDR1 SGDLS, CDR2 YYNGEE. This CDR3 is 15 amino acids long. The V end was cut by 4 bases, the J end by 0 bases, with 13 bases between. The CDR3 is CASSPVPVLNTEAFF. The CDR3 DNA is TGTGCCAGCAGCCCCGTCCCAGTCCTGAACACTGAAGCTTTCTTT.

The V gene is TRBV28, the J gene TRBJ1-5; D is perhaps TRBD1 (5 bases). CDR1 MDHEN and CDR2 SYDVKM come from the germline V gene. V lost 5 bases, J lost 9 bases, and 14 bases lay in between. The CDR3 runs to 13 residues. The CDR3: CASSRGKGRPQHF. In DNA form, the CDR3 reads TGTGCCAGCAGTCGGGGGAAAGGGCGGCCCCAGCATTTT.

As for this clone: Other DNA sequences in this specimen translate into the identical CDR3. The rearrangement links TRBV28 to TRBJ1-1, with D uncertain. The CDR3 contains 13 residues. V lost 5 bases, J lost 1 base, and 8 bases lay in between. CDR1 is MDHEN and CDR2 is SYDVKM in the germline V gene. CDR3 loop: CASSPTGNTEAFF. DNA of the CDR3: TGTGCCAGCAGTCCTACGGGGAACACTGAAGCTTTCTTT.

The chain uses TRBV28 and TRBJ2-3, with 11 positions matching TRBD2. CDR3 size: 14 residues. J lost 2 bases, V lost 6 bases, and 1 base had no gene match. CDR1 and CDR2 from the germline V gene are MDHEN and SYDVKM. In DNA form, the CDR3 reads TGTGCCAGCAGACTAGCGGGAGACACAGATACGCAGTATTTT. Translation gives CASRLAGDTDTQYF.

The chain joins TRBV4-1 to TRBJ1-4; D is uncertain. The V end was cut by 4 bases, the J end by 0 bases, with 12 bases between. Germline CDR1 is MGHRA and CDR2 is YSYEKL. CDR3 size: 16 residues. The CDR3 nucleotides read TGCGCCAGCAGCCGGAGCAGGACTGCAACTAATGAAAAACTGTTTTTT. Translation gives CASSRSRTATNEKLFF.

CDR3 in DNA: TGTGCCAGCAGCCTCACGGGACAGGGGCCCGGTACGACCGGGGAGCTGTTTTTT. Residues: CASSLTGQGPGTTGELFF. The chain employs TRBV7-2 and TRBJ2-2, with 10 positions matching TRBD1. The CDR3 runs to 18 residues. V gave up 5 bases and J gave up 5 bases; unmatched junction bases: 14. Germline CDR1 SGHTA, CDR2 FQGNSA.

The rearrangement links TRBV30 to TRBJ1-6; tentative D call: TRBD1 (5 bases). Germline V CDR1 and CDR2: GTSNPN, SVGIG (reference sequence). The CDR3 runs 15 residues. Trimming removed 0 bases at V and 8 bases at J, with 14 bases between. The CDR3 DNA reads as TGTGCCTGGAGTGTACCCCCAGGGAGGTATTCACCCCTCCACTTT. As protein: CAWSVPPGRYSPLHF.

A few counts support this clone. The chain joins TRBV5-1 to TRBJ2-2; 7 bases fit TRBD1. V shed 4 bases, J shed 4 bases, and the junction held 10 bases outside the gene matches. The CDR3 extends over 16 amino acids. Germline CDR1 is SGHRS and CDR2 is YFSETQ. The CDR3 reads CASSQTLDRATGELFF. The CDR3, as DNA: TGCGCCAGCAGCCAAACCCTCGACAGGGCCACCGGGGAGCTGTTTTTT.